This is a list of T cell receptor beta chains from one sample in a study of beta chain features in type 1 diabetes. Sequenced by immunoSEQ multiplex PCR; TCRdb stores in-frame clones only, minus some. The sample comprises roughly 230,000 clones, more than 9% of which are singletons, and about 0.037% rests with the top ten. The sample was naive CD4+ T cells from blood. These receptors originate from a young woman in good health. CDR3s include the opening cysteine and the closing phenylalanine or tryptophan. D genes are given only for firm matches. Size values are once, few and many counts, or a class for expanded clones, and some rows have none.

TRBJ1-5	.	TRBV19	TRBD1	CASSVQGGNQPQHF	TGTGCCAGTAGCGTACAGGGGGGCAATCAGCCCCAGCATTTT
TRBJ1-1	.	TRBV18	.	CASSPKGGETEAFF	TGTGCCAGCTCCCCAAAGGGGGGGGAAACTGAAGCTTTCTTT
TRBJ2-2	.	TRBV2	TRBD1	CASIGRSGGTGELFF	TGTGCCAGCATCGGAAGGTCAGGGGGCACCGGGGAGCTGTTTTTT
TRBJ1-1	.	TRBV4-2	TRBD1	CASSQGRGLNTEAFF	TGTGCCAGCAGCCAAGGTAGGGGGCTTAACACTGAAGCTTTCTTT
TRBJ1-2	.	TRBV10-3	TRBD1	CAISLTGVGYTF	TGTGCCATCAGCCTTACAGGGGTAGGCTACACCTTC
TRBJ2-1	.	TRBV2	.	CARGIRGNEQFF	TGTGCCAGGGGGATTCGGGGCAATGAGCAGTTCTTC
TRBJ2-6	few	TRBV18	TRBD1	CAGTGVGSGANVLTF	TGTGCTGGCACAGGGGTTGGCTCTGGGGCCAACGTCCTGACTTTC
TRBJ2-7	few	TRBV4-2	.	CASSQEAVVLYEQYF	TGTGCCAGCAGCCAAGAAGCGGTAGTCTTATACGAGCAGTACTTC
TRBJ1-2	few	TRBV30	.	CACATGSLYGGYTF	TGTGCCTGTGCTACGGGATCCCTTTATGGGGGCTACACCTTC
TRBJ2-1	.	TRBV5-4	TRBD2	CASSSASGSYNEQFF	TGTGCCAGCAGCTCAGCTAGCGGCTCCTACAATGAGCAGTTCTTC
TRBJ2-7	few	TRBV19	.	CASSILGGAGSYEQYF	TGTGCCAGTAGTATTTTGGGCGGGGCGGGCTCCTACGAGCAGTACTTC
TRBJ1-1	.	TRBV10-3	.	CAIRDRNTEAFF	TGTGCCATCAGGGACAGGAACACTGAAGCTTTCTTT
TRBJ2-1	few	TRBV7-8	.	CASSLEGLGFNEQFF	TGTGCCAGCAGCTTAGAGGGGCTTGGTTTCAATGAGCAGTTCTTC
TRBJ2-6	few	TRBV19	.	CASSKRQSSGANVLTF	TGTGCCAGTAGTAAGAGACAGTCCTCTGGGGCCAACGTCCTGACTTTC
TRBJ2-7	.	TRBV27	.	CASSRREAYEQYF	TGTGCCAGCAGTCGCAGGGAGGCGTACGAGCAGTACTTC
TRBJ2-1	few	TRBV14	TRBD2	CASSVLAGVNEQFF	TGTGCCAGCAGCGTGCTAGCGGGAGTCAATGAGCAGTTCTTC
TRBJ1-1	few	TRBV19	.	CASRQLANTEAFF	TGTGCCAGTAGGCAATTGGCGAACACTGAAGCTTTCTTT
TRBJ2-7	few	TRBV7-9	.	CASSPPAGPYEQYF	TGTGCCAGCAGCCCCCCAGCGGGTCCATACGAGCAGTACTTC
TRBJ2-3	.	TRBV6-1	TRBD2	CASRGGTSGGAQYF	TGTGCCAGCAGGGGCGGGACTAGCGGAGGGGCGCAGTATTTT
TRBJ2-3	.	TRBV7-6	.	CASSFYRDTDTQYF	TGTGCCAGCAGCTTCTATCGGGACACAGATACGCAGTATTTT
TRBJ1-2	.	TRBV30	.	CAWKGGNYGYTF	TGTGCCTGGAAAGGCGGAAACTATGGCTACACCTTC
TRBJ2-7	.	TRBV5-4	.	CASSLGGPSSYEQYF	TGTGCCAGCAGCTTGGGCGGGCCCAGCTCCTACGAGCAGTACTTC
TRBJ2-1	few	TRBV9	TRBD2	CASSPGLAGGPNEQFF	TGTGCCAGCAGCCCCGGACTAGCGGGGGGGCCAAATGAGCAGTTCTTC
TRBJ2-7	few	TRBV9	.	CASSVGEVLGYEQYF	TGTGCCAGCAGCGTCGGGGAAGTCCTTGGGTACGAGCAGTACTTC
TRBJ2-1	.	TRBV5-1	TRBD2	CASKVGGWDSYNEQFF	TGCGCCAGCAAGGTGGGAGGGTGGGACTCCTACAATGAGCAGTTCTTC
TRBJ1-5	.	TRBV29-1	TRBD1	CSATGTGPGQPQHF	TGCAGCGCCACCGGGACAGGCCCGGGGCAGCCCCAGCATTTT
TRBJ1-2	.	TRBV28	.	CASSSTGEMVHGYTF	TGTGCCAGCAGTTCGACAGGCGAAATGGTCCATGGCTACACCTTC
TRBJ2-3	.	TRBV11-2	TRBD2	CASSLRTSDDTQYF	TGTGCCAGCAGCTTGAGGACTAGCGACGATACGCAGTATTTT
TRBJ1-2	.	TRBV27	TRBD1	CASRQPGGGGYGYTF	TGTGCCAGCAGACAACCAGGGGGCGGGGGCTATGGCTACACCTTC
TRBJ1-4	few	TRBV4-1	.	CASSQQGLNEKLFF	TGCGCCAGCAGCCAACAGGGACTAAATGAAAAACTGTTTTTT
TRBJ1-1	.	TRBV19	.	CASRGRGGKNTEAFF	TGTGCCAGTAGGGGACGGGGGGGCAAGAACACTGAAGCTTTCTTT
TRBJ2-1	many	TRBV4-1	TRBD1	CASSQAGQGANEQFF	TGCGCCAGCAGCCAAGCGGGACAGGGGGCCAATGAGCAGTTCTTC
TRBJ2-7	.	TRBV6-5	.	CASSLGRRSYEQYF	TGTGCCAGCAGTTTGGGGCGCCGATCCTACGAGCAGTACTTC
TRBJ1-1	few	TRBV28	.	CASIPRGEAATEAFF	TGTGCCAGCATTCCCAGGGGCGAAGCGGCCACTGAAGCTTTCTTT
TRBJ1-6	.	TRBV5-1	.	CASNSGLTNSPLHF	TGCGCCAGCAACTCCGGACTGACTAATTCACCCCTCCACTTT
TRBJ1-1	few	TRBV6-5	TRBD1	CASMDRVYTEAFF	TGTGCCAGTATGGACAGGGTATACACTGAAGCTTTCTTT
TRBJ1-1	few	TRBV18	.	CASSVNGNTEAFF	TGTGCCAGCTCGGTAAACGGGAACACTGAAGCTTTCTTT
TRBJ2-3	few	TRBV13	.	CASSLNSGLGFPDTQYF	TGTGCCAGCAGCTTAAATTCCGGACTCGGCTTTCCAGATACGCAGTATTTT
TRBJ2-5	few	TRBV10-2	.	CASSEGQGIGQETQYF	TGCGCCAGCAGTGAGGGCCAGGGAATAGGACAAGAGACCCAGTACTTC
TRBJ2-2	.	TRBV7-3	TRBD2	CASSLGTRGGDTGELFF	TGTGCCAGCAGCTTAGGGACTAGGGGTGGAGATACCGGGGAGCTGTTTTTT
TRBJ2-1	.	TRBV5-1	TRBD2	CASSLRLAGNEQFF	TGCGCCAGCAGCTTGCGGCTAGCGGGGAATGAGCAGTTCTTC